The 5 T cell receptor beta chains below come from one sample, sequenced in a study of early T cells in non-severe SARS-CoV-2 infection. Each CDR3 protein is one row after TCRdb ran MiXCR on the 5' RACE reads. The table records approximately 50,000 distinct CDR3 sequences, 7% to 9% of them present only once. Sequenced material: whole blood. The receptors were gathered from an adult who was a healthcare worker with PCR-confirmed SARS-CoV-2 infection or an uninfected control (not recorded which).

This clonotype was picked up many times. This chain links TRBV4-3 with TRBJ1-5, with D perhaps matching TRBD1 (5 bases). Germline values: CDR1 LGHNA, CDR2 YSLEER. V lost 0 bases to trimming and J lost 5 bases, with 11 bases between them. The CDR3 has 15 residues. The CDR3: CASSQEGRRDQPQHF. CDR3 sequence (DNA): TGCGCCAGCAGCCAAGAGGGCCGCAGGGATCAGCCCCAGCATTTT.

This clonotype was found many times. V usage is TRBV5-4 and J usage is TRBJ1-2, with TRBD1 as a possible D gene (6 bases). V lost 4 bases to trimming and J lost 4 bases, with 11 bases between them. The CDR3 is 13 residues long. The germline CDR1 and CDR2 sequences are SGHNT and YYREEE (reference sequence). CDR3 nucleotides: TGTGCCAGCAGCACGGACAGCCTCTATGGCTACACCTTC. Translated: CASSTDSLYGYTF.

This clonotype was recorded many times. This sequence joins TRBV12-3 or TRBV12-4 and TRBJ1-5; D unclear. V was cut by 5 bases and J by 2 bases, with 16 bases left in between. The CDR3 length is 16 residues. The CDR3 loop is CASSERTSGGNQPQHF. As DNA, the CDR3 is TGTGCCAGCAGTGAAAGGACCTCCGGGGGCAATCAGCCCCAGCATTTT.

The sample holds many counts of this clonotype. V and J are TRBV7-8 and TRBJ2-2, with 13 bases fitting TRBD2. The CDR3 spans 18 residues. The germline CDR1 and CDR2 sequences are SGHVS and FQNEAQ. With 5 bases clipped from V and 0 bases from J, the junction kept 6 bases outside the gene matches. This chain's CDR3 is CASSLRTSGGSNTGELFF. Written as DNA, the CDR3 is TGTGCCAGCAGCCTGCGGACTAGCGGGGGATCGAACACCGGGGAGCTGTTTTTT.

This sequence joins TRBV5-4 and TRBJ2-3; D remains unclear. CDR1 is SGHNT and CDR2 is YYREEE in the germline V gene (reference sequence). The CDR3 is 12 residues long. V lost 5 bases to trimming and J lost 0 bases, with 4 bases between them. The CDR3 region has the DNA TGTGCCAGCAGGGGAAGCACAGATACGCAGTATTTT. Protein: CASRGSTDTQYF.